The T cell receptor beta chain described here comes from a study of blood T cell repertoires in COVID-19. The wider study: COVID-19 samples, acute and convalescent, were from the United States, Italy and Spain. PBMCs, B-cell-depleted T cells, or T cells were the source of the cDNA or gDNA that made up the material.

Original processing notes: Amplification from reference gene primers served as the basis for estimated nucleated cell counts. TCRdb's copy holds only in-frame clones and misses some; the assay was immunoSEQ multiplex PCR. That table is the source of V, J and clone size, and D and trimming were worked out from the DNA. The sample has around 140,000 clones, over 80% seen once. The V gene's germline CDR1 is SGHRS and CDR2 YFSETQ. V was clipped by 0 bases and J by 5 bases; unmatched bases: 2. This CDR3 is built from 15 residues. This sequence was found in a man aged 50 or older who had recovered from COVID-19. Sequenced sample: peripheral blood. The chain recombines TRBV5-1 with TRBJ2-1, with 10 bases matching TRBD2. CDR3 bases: TGCGCCAGCAGCTTGGTGAGCGGGGGGGACAATGAGCAGTTCTTC. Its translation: CASSLVSGGDNEQFF. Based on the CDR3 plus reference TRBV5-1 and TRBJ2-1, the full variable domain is KAGVTQTPRYLIKTRGQQVTLSCSPISGHRSVSWYQQTPGQGLQFLFEYFSETQRNKGNFPGRFSGRQFSNSRSEMNVSTLELGDSALYLCASSLVSGGDNEQFFGPGTRLTVL.